This TCR beta chain was documented in a study of T cell repertoires in cytomegalovirus infection. Findings and caveats of the study: HLA-C-restricted CMV-specific TCR beta clonotypes prevailed in the ex vivo response. The cumulative frequency of public TCR beta families distinguished individuals who carried CMV together with the relevant HLA.

This clonotype was picked up a small number of times. Its antigen is unidentified. Each CDR3 protein is one row after TCRdb ran MiXCR on the reads. The data hold under 850,000 distinct CDR3 sequences, with about 40% observed a single time. Per the germline V gene, CDR1 is SGHTA and CDR2 is FQGNSA. Trimming cost V 1 base and J 6 bases; bases outside gene matches: 8. The CDR3 is 15 residues long. V gene TRBV7-2 combines with J gene TRBJ2-7; TRBD2 matches 8 bases. This TCR derives from a human donor in good health (CMV status not recorded). Some clones in this sample may be carry-over from other donors' samples. The sequenced sample was PBMCs. The CDR3 here is CASSLVNKRESEQYF. The CDR3 DNA reads TGTGCCAGCAGCTTAGTTAATAAGCGGGAGAGCGAGCAGTACTTC. Combining the CDR3 with reference TRBV7-2 and TRBJ2-7 gives the whole variable domain GAGVSQSPSNKVTEKGKDVELRCDPISGHTALYWYRQSLGQGLEFLIYFQGNSAPDKSGLPSDRFSAERTGGSVSTLTIQRTQQEDSAVYLCASSLVNKRESEQYFGPGTRLTVT.